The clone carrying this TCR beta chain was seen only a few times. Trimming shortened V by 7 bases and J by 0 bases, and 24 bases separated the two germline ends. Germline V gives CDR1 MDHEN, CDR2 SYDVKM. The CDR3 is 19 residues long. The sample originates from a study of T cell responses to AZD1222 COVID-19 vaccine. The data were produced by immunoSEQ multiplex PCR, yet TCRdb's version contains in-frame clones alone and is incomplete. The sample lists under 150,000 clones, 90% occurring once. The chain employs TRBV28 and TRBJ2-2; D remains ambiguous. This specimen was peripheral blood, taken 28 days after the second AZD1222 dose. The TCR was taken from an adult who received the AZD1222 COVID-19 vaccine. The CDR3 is CASTSFGRSLITNTGELFF. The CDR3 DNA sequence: TGTGCCAGCACGAGTTTCGGGCGGTCTTTAATCACGAACACCGGGGAGCTGTTTTTT.